A selection of T cell receptor beta chains follows, all from one sample in a study of CD8 T cells in ankylosing spondylitis. TCRdb recomputed calls from the 5' RACE reads with MiXCR, one row per CDR3 protein. The sample comprises 450,000 to 550,000 distinct CDR3 sequences, 5.3% of which are singletons, and 3% to 4.5% rests with the top ten. Sequencing input: blood, either unsorted or a sorted T cell fraction (not recorded which). The receptor source for this set is a male donor with ankylosing spondylitis. Both conserved end residues are part of each CDR3. Fields, in order: D gene, J gene, clone size, V gene, CDR3 protein, CDR3 DNA. A D gene is named only where the DNA matches it firmly. The size entry is marked missing in some rows and otherwise reads once, few, many or a size class.

-,TRBJ2-3,many,TRBV20-1,CSADPWSTDTQYF,TGCAGTGCCGATCCATGGAGCACAGATACGCAGTATTTT
-,TRBJ1-1,many,TRBV5-1,CATKQDSNTEAFF,TGCGCCACCAAGCAAGACAGTAACACTGAAGCTTTCTTT
TRBD2,TRBJ2-7,many,TRBV2,CASSGLAGYEQYF,TGTGCCAGCAGTGGGCTAGCGGGGTACGAGCAGTACTTC
TRBD1,TRBJ1-1,many,TRBV20-1,CSARPHRGNTEAFF,TGCAGTGCTAGACCTCACAGGGGGAACACTGAAGCCTTCTTT
-,TRBJ1-1,many,TRBV20-1,CSAVDGGSREAFF,TGCAGTGCTGTAGACGGGGGGTCACGAGAGGCTTTCTTT
-,TRBJ2-7,few,TRBV5-1,CASTSRGVTYEQYF,TGCGCCAGCACGTCTAGGGGAGTTACCTACGAGCAGTACTTC
-,TRBJ2-7,few,TRBV11-3,CASSSRDGEQYF,TGTGCCAGCAGCTCGCGGGATGGCGAGCAGTACTTC
-,TRBJ2-2,many,TRBV6-4,CASSHTRDRTGELFF,TGTGCCAGCAGTCACACGAGGGATCGGACCGGGGAGCTGTTTTTT
TRBD2,TRBJ2-7,many,TRBV5-1,CASSRGLAEGDEQYF,TGCGCCAGCAGCCGTGGACTAGCGGAAGGAGACGAGCAGTACTTC
-,TRBJ2-4,many,TRBV5-1,CASSLQGNIQYF,TGCGCCAGCAGCTTGCAGGGAAACATTCAGTACTTC
TRBD2,TRBJ2-3,many,TRBV29-1,CSVFLTSGGETDTQYF,TGCAGCGTTTTCTTGACTAGCGGGGGCGAAACAGATACGCAGTATTTT
-,TRBJ2-5,-,TRBV5-1,CASSLGFTSQETQYF,TGCGCCAGCAGCTTGGGCTTCACGAGCCAAGAGACCCAGTACTTC
-,TRBJ2-5,many,TRBV5-6,CASSLEHTEETQYF,TGTGCCAGCAGCTTGGAACATACGGAAGAGACCCAGTACTTC
-,TRBJ1-1,many,TRBV28,CASSEDGDTEAFF,TGTGCCAGCAGCGAAGACGGTGACACTGAAGCTTTCTTT
-,TRBJ2-3,-,TRBV11-3,CASSLAGHSTDTQYF,TGTGCCAGCAGCTTAGCCGGACACTCAACAGATACGCAGTATTTT
-,TRBJ2-7,many,TRBV28,CASNLPAEGPRSSYEQYF,TGTGCCAGCAACTTACCGGCTGAAGGACCCAGGAGCTCCTACGAGCAGTACTTC
TRBD2,TRBJ2-4,many,TRBV10-3,CAISGGLGDLAKNIQYF,TGTGCCATCAGTGGGGGACTAGGGGATCTAGCCAAAAACATTCAGTACTTC
TRBD1,TRBJ1-1,many,TRBV29-1,CSVDGTGGTEAFF,TGCAGCGTTGATGGGACAGGGGGCACTGAAGCTTTCTTT
-,TRBJ2-3,many,TRBV5-6,CASSLGAWGSTDTQYF,TGTGCCAGCAGCTTGGGGGCCTGGGGGAGCACAGATACGCAGTATTTT
TRBD1,TRBJ2-7,many,TRBV27,CASSFGGTGTYEQYF,TGTGCCAGCAGTTTCGGTGGGACAGGGACCTACGAGCAGTACTTC
TRBD2,TRBJ2-6,-,TRBV6-1,CASSDRGRELSGANVLTF,TGTGCCAGCAGTGATCGGGGGAGGGAACTCTCTGGGGCCAACGTCCTGACTTTC
-,TRBJ1-2,many,TRBV20-1,CSAQSDGSESHGYTF,TGCAGTGCACAGTCCGACGGATCCGAAAGCCATGGCTACACCTTC
-,TRBJ1-5,few,TRBV6-1,CASSVGRVNQPQHF,TGTGCCAGCAGTGTCGGTAGGGTCAATCAGCCCCAGCATTTT
-,TRBJ1-4,once,TRBV13,CASSLGLKGTNEKLFF,TGTGCCAGCAGCTTAGGCCTAAAAGGGACTAATGAAAAACTGTTTTTT
TRBD2,TRBJ2-7,many,TRBV20-1,CSAGNSGKDSEQYF,TGCAGTGCTGGGAATAGCGGGAAAGACTCCGAGCAGTACTTC
-,TRBJ1-1,many,TRBV7-9,CASSPGPEAFF,TGTGCCAGCAGCCCCGGGCCTGAAGCTTTCTTT
-,TRBJ1-1,many,TRBV4-3,CASSQDLWAATEAFF,TGCGCCAGCAGCCAAGACCTCTGGGCAGCCACTGAAGCTTTCTTT
-,TRBJ2-1,many,TRBV20-1,CSASALNQFF,TGCAGTGCTAGCGCCTTAAACCAGTTCTTC
TRBD1,TRBJ1-1,many,TRBV6-5,CASSYAWDRRNTEAFF,TGTGCCAGCAGTTACGCCTGGGACAGGAGGAACACTGAAGCTTTCTTT
-,TRBJ2-3,many,TRBV10-3,CAISDTRIGDTQYF,TGTGCCATCAGTGATACTAGGATCGGAGATACGCAGTATTTT